These T cell receptor beta chains were read from a single sample in a study of beta chain features in type 1 diabetes. The protocol was immunoSEQ multiplex PCR, while the TCRdb copy is restricted to in-frame clones and leaves out a portion. This sample carries 900,000 or so clones, about a sixth of them seen once, and the ten largest clones take roughly 0.025%. The specimen was naive CD4+ T cells from blood. All receptors come from a woman younger than 35 in good health. Each CDR3 is given with its conserved first and last residue. The order of the fields is CDR3 DNA, CDR3 protein, clone size, D gene, V gene, CDR3 length, J gene. A D gene is named only where the DNA matches it firmly. The size of a clone is reported for some rows only, either as once, few or many, or as a class for expanded clones.

cdr3_nt: TGTGCCACCTCCACCCTACCCGGGGAGCTGTTTTTT
cdr3_aa: CATSTLPGELFF
clone_size: .
d_call: .
v_call: TRBV15
cdr3_length: 12
j_call: TRBJ2-2

cdr3_nt: TGTGCCAGCAGCTCACGGGCAGCGGGAGGTGGCACAGATACGCAGTATTTT
cdr3_aa: CASSSRAAGGGTDTQYF
clone_size: .
d_call: TRBD2
v_call: TRBV11-3
cdr3_length: 17
j_call: TRBJ2-3

cdr3_nt: TGCGCCAGCAGCGTGGACAACTCCTACGAGCAGTACTTC
cdr3_aa: CASSVDNSYEQYF
clone_size: few
d_call: .
v_call: TRBV5-1
cdr3_length: 13
j_call: TRBJ2-7

cdr3_nt: TGTGCCAGCAGCAGAATTGGTGGGGGGATCTCCTACGAGCAGTACTTC
cdr3_aa: CASSRIGGGISYEQYF
clone_size: few
d_call: .
v_call: TRBV5-4
cdr3_length: 16
j_call: TRBJ2-7

cdr3_nt: TGTGCCAGCAGTGAACAGGGTTTTGACTATGGCTACACCTTC
cdr3_aa: CASSEQGFDYGYTF
clone_size: few
d_call: .
v_call: TRBV25-1
cdr3_length: 14
j_call: TRBJ1-2

cdr3_nt: TGCGCCAGCAGCTTGGCCCCAGGGGGAAACACTGAAGCTTTCTTT
cdr3_aa: CASSLAPGGNTEAFF
clone_size: .
d_call: TRBD1
v_call: TRBV5-1
cdr3_length: 15
j_call: TRBJ1-1

cdr3_nt: TGTGCCAGCAGTGAAACAGGGGCCTCCTACGAGCAGTACTTC
cdr3_aa: CASSETGASYEQYF
clone_size: few
d_call: TRBD1
v_call: TRBV6-1
cdr3_length: 14
j_call: TRBJ2-7

cdr3_nt: TGTGCCAGCAGCCCCGCCCCCGACTCGCGCTCCTACGAGCAGTACTTC
cdr3_aa: CASSPAPDSRSYEQYF
clone_size: .
d_call: .
v_call: TRBV7-2
cdr3_length: 16
j_call: TRBJ2-7

cdr3_nt: TGTGCCAGCAGCTTAAGAGGGCAGGGGTTGTCCTACAATGAGCAGTTCTTC
cdr3_aa: CASSLRGQGLSYNEQFF
clone_size: .
d_call: .
v_call: TRBV7-2
cdr3_length: 17
j_call: TRBJ2-1

cdr3_nt: TGCGCCAGCAGCTTGGGAACACTAGCGTCAATCGGGGATACGCAGTATTTT
cdr3_aa: CASSLGTLASIGDTQYF
clone_size: few
d_call: TRBD2
v_call: TRBV5-1
cdr3_length: 17
j_call: TRBJ2-3

cdr3_nt: TGTGCCAGCAGCTTTCGGGGGGCGGATGAAAAACTGTTTTTT
cdr3_aa: CASSFRGADEKLFF
clone_size: few
d_call: .
v_call: TRBV5-8
cdr3_length: 14
j_call: TRBJ1-4

cdr3_nt: TGTGCCAGCAGCTTAAACTCTGGGGCCAACGTCCTGACTTTC
cdr3_aa: CASSLNSGANVLTF
clone_size: few
d_call: .
v_call: TRBV7-2
cdr3_length: 14
j_call: TRBJ2-6

cdr3_nt: TGTGCCAGCAGCTTGACCAGGGTTGCCTCTTCCTATGGCTACACCTTC
cdr3_aa: CASSLTRVASSYGYTF
clone_size: .
d_call: .
v_call: TRBV5-5
cdr3_length: 16
j_call: TRBJ1-2

cdr3_nt: TGTGCCAGCAGTTATTCCCCGATGACTGAAGCTTTCTTT
cdr3_aa: CASSYSPMTEAFF
clone_size: .
d_call: .
v_call: TRBV6-6
cdr3_length: 13
j_call: TRBJ1-1

cdr3_nt: TGTGCCAGCAGCAAACCCCCACAGGGGGCTGGCTCCTACAATGAGCAGTTCTTC
cdr3_aa: CASSKPPQGAGSYNEQFF
clone_size: .
d_call: .
v_call: TRBV21-1
cdr3_length: 18
j_call: TRBJ2-1

cdr3_nt: TGTGCCAGCAGTGGGGCTATGGCAGGGGGCTATGGCTACACCTTC
cdr3_aa: CASSGAMAGGYGYTF
clone_size: .
d_call: TRBD1
v_call: TRBV2
cdr3_length: 15
j_call: TRBJ1-2

cdr3_nt: TGTGCCAGCTCACGTCGGAACGAGCAGTACTTC
cdr3_aa: CASSRRNEQYF
clone_size: few
d_call: .
v_call: TRBV18
cdr3_length: 11
j_call: TRBJ2-7

cdr3_nt: TGTGCCAGCAGAGATGACAGGACTGAAGCTTTCTTT
cdr3_aa: CASRDDRTEAFF
clone_size: .
d_call: .
v_call: TRBV2
cdr3_length: 12
j_call: TRBJ1-1

cdr3_nt: TGTGCCAGCAGTCGAATGATAGCGGGAGCCGGGGAGCTGTTTTTT
cdr3_aa: CASSRMIAGAGELFF
clone_size: .
d_call: TRBD2
v_call: TRBV7-8
cdr3_length: 15
j_call: TRBJ2-2

cdr3_nt: TGTGCCAGCAGCCCCTTAGCGGGAGGGTACAATGAGCAGTTCTTC
cdr3_aa: CASSPLAGGYNEQFF
clone_size: .
d_call: TRBD2
v_call: TRBV28
cdr3_length: 15
j_call: TRBJ2-1

cdr3_nt: TGCGCCAGCAGCCGTATTGGACAGGGGGAATACGAGCAGTACTTC
cdr3_aa: CASSRIGQGEYEQYF
clone_size: few
d_call: TRBD1
v_call: TRBV4-3
cdr3_length: 15
j_call: TRBJ2-7

cdr3_nt: TGTGCCAGCAGCGTCCTAGCGGGGCTCCCCACAGATACGCAGTATTTT
cdr3_aa: CASSVLAGLPTDTQYF
clone_size: .
d_call: TRBD2
v_call: TRBV9
cdr3_length: 16
j_call: TRBJ2-3

cdr3_nt: TGTGCCAGCAGTGGGACAGCATACAATGAGCAGTTCTTC
cdr3_aa: CASSGTAYNEQFF
clone_size: .
d_call: TRBD1
v_call: TRBV6-5
cdr3_length: 13
j_call: TRBJ2-1

cdr3_nt: TGCAGTGCTAGAGTGGCGTGGGAGCTGTTTTTT
cdr3_aa: CSARVAWELFF
clone_size: .
d_call: .
v_call: TRBV20-1
cdr3_length: 11
j_call: TRBJ2-2

cdr3_nt: TGTGCCAGCAGTACACTCCCAACTAATGAAAAACTGTTTTTT
cdr3_aa: CASSTLPTNEKLFF
clone_size: .
d_call: .
v_call: TRBV2
cdr3_length: 14
j_call: TRBJ1-4

cdr3_nt: TGTGCCAGCAGCTTTGGAAACAGGCGAGCCGGAGAGACCCAGTACTTC
cdr3_aa: CASSFGNRRAGETQYF
clone_size: .
d_call: .
v_call: TRBV5-4
cdr3_length: 16
j_call: TRBJ2-5

cdr3_nt: TGCGCCAGCAAGGAGGGAGTCGGAGTTGAAGCTTTCTTT
cdr3_aa: CASKEGVGVEAFF
clone_size: few
d_call: .
v_call: TRBV5-1
cdr3_length: 13
j_call: TRBJ1-1

cdr3_nt: TGTGCCAGCAGCGTCCAGGGCGTCAATGAGCAGTTCTTC
cdr3_aa: CASSVQGVNEQFF
clone_size: few
d_call: .
v_call: TRBV5-4
cdr3_length: 13
j_call: TRBJ2-1

cdr3_nt: TGTGCCAGCAGCTCCGCAGCGGAGAGAAATGAGCAGTTCTTC
cdr3_aa: CASSSAAERNEQFF
clone_size: few
d_call: .
v_call: TRBV7-2
cdr3_length: 14
j_call: TRBJ2-1